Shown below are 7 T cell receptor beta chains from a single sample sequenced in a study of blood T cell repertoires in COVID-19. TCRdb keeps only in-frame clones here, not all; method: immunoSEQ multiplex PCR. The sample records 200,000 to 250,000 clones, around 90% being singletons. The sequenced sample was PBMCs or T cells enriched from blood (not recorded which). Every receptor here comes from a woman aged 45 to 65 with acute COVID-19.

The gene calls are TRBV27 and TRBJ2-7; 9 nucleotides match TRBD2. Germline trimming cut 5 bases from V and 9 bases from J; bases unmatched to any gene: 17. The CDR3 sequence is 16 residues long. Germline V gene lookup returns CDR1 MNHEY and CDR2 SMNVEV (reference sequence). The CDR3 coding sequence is TGTGCCAGCAGTGCGCCGCTACTAGCGGGTCCGGGGGGGCAGTACTTC. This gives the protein CASSAPLLAGPGGQYF.

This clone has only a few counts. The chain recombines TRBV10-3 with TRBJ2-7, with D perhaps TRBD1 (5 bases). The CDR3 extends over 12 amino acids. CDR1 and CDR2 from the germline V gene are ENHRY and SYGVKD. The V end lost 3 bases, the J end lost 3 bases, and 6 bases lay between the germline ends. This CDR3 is CAISDRDYEQYF. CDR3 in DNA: TGTGCCATCAGTGACAGGGACTACGAGCAGTACTTC.

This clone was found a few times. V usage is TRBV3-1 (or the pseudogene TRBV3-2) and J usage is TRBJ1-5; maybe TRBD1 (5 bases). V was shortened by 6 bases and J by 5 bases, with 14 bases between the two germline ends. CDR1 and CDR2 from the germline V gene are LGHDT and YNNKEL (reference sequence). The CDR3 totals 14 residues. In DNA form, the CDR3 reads TGTGCCAGCAGTCCTGGACATAGGGATCAGCCCCAGCATTTT. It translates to CASSPGHRDQPQHF.

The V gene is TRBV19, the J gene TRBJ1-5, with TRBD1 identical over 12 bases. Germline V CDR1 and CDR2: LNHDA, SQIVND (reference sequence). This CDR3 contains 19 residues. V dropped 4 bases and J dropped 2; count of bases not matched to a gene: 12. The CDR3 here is CASSTFLGQGARRNQPQHF. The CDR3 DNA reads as TGTGCCAGTAGTACTTTTCTGGGACAGGGGGCGAGGCGCAATCAGCCCCAGCATTTT.

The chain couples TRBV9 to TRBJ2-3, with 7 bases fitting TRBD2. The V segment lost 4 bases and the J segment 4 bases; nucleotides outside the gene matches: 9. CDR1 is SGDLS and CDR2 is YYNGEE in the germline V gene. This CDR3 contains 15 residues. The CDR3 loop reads CASSPGGLSADTQYF. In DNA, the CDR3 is TGTGCCAGCAGCCCCGGGGGACTAAGCGCAGATACGCAGTATTTT.

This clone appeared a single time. CDR3 amino acids: CATSRDRGSNQPQHF. The CDR3 DNA follows: TGTGCCACCAGCAGGGACAGGGGGAGCAATCAGCCCCAGCATTTT. V is TRBV15 and J is TRBJ1-5; 10 nucleotides match TRBD1. Germline values: CDR1 LNHNV, CDR2 YYDKDF (reference sequence). There are 15 residues in the CDR3. V lost 3 bases to trimming and J lost 1 base; unmatched junction nucleotides: 0.

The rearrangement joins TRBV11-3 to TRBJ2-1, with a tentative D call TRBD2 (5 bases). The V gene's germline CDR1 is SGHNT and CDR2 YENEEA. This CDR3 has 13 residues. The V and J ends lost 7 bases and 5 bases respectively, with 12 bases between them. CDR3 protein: CASKAGPDNEQFF. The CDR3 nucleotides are TGTGCCAGCAAGGCGGGTCCCGACAATGAGCAGTTCTTC.